This TCR beta chain was retrieved from a study of T cell repertoires in cytomegalovirus infection. Study-wide results and caveats: There were HLA-C-restricted CMV-specific TCR beta clonotypes dominating the ex vivo response. Identification of carriers of CMV plus the relevant HLA was achieved through cumulative public TCR beta family frequency.

One entry per CDR3 protein results from TCRdb running MiXCR on the reads. The data show about 830,000 distinct CDR3 sequences, around a third seen once. About this clonotype: Antigen: not known.

This receptor was obtained from a human donor in good health (CMV status not recorded). Some clones in this sample may be carry-over from other donors' samples. Sequencing was performed on cultured CD8+ T cells from PBMCs, taken from culture after CMV antigen stimulation.

DNA for the CDR3: TGTGCCAGCAGTTCTAGCGGGGGCGCTGGATGGACCCAGTACTTC. The encoded protein is CASSSSGGAGWTQYF. V gene TRBV6-6 combines with J gene TRBJ2-5, with TRBD2 identical over 10 bases. Trimming removed 4 bases from V and 7 bases from J; junction bases left unmatched: 9. CDR1 is MNHNY and CDR2 is SVGAGI in the germline V gene (reference sequence). The CDR3 totals 15 residues.